Included here is one TCR beta chain sequence, with context. This clonotype was counted once. The clone's antigen remains unknown. The record has no base qualities; no much larger clone is one base away. A single read makes a weak case. This sample stems from a study of T cells in Graves' hyperthyroidism and ophthalmopathy (dated by TCRdb to the late 2010s). Study-wide context: Peripheral blood samples were taken at initial diagnosis, before any treatment was given. Once sampling was done, hyperthyroidism patients were given methimazole at a starting dose of 30 mg daily, whereas ophthalmopathy patients were given high-dose intravenous methylprednisolone. A discovery cohort of about a hundred patients, 43 with Graves' ophthalmopathy and more than 55 with stable Graves' hyperthyroidism, was used to find distinguishing TCR V-J signatures. Thyroid tissue and blood T-cell repertoires from more than 5 Graves' hyperthyroidism patients were also compared in the study. The paper describes TCR Vbeta CDR3 sequencing of 135 peripheral blood samples, made up of 43 ophthalmopathy patients, 70 to 80 hyperthyroidism patients and 17 progressor patients. An independent validation cohort of under 20 hyperthyroidism patients and approximately 15 patients who later progressed to ophthalmopathy tested prospective prediction of ophthalmopathy. The 90 to 100 discovery patients were randomly split 7:3 into training and test sets.

In the ophthalmopathy patients, disease was moderately to severely active, with a Clinical Activity Score of 3 or more, a NOSPECS grade of 4 or more, and a duration of less than 3 months. Exclusion was applied to patients with uncontrolled infections, other autoimmune diseases, pregnancy or lactation. Diagnoses relied on clinical symptoms, serum thyroxine and TRAb, thyroid ultrasound and orbital computed tomography. PBMCs were isolated from more than 8 ml of fresh peripheral blood by Ficoll-Paque density gradient centrifugation. Total RNA was extracted using Trizol reagent, and RNA quality was assessed on an Agilent 2100 Bioanalyzer. The cysteine opens and the phenylalanine closes a CDR3 of 13 amino acids. Just CDR3 DNA is preserved here, 39 bases in frame from base 1. The germline V gene (reference sequence) gives CDR1 as DFQATT and CDR2 as SNEGSKA. V ends up 2 bases short and J 11 bases short, with an unmatched junction base count of 11.

TCR beta CDR3 regions were amplified from RNA transcripts. A first-round RT-PCR of the TCR CDR3 used the HTBI primer set with the Qiagen OneStep RT-PCR kit. A second multiplex PCR round built the libraries, followed by size selection and purification. Paired-end sequencing of the libraries was performed with 100 bp reads on an Illumina HiSeq2000. Per the source publication's procedure: SOAPnuke was used to process the raw data, removing reads that contained adapters or uncalled bases, had a mean Phred below 15, or lacked an exact match to the constant primer or identifier. High-quality paired reads were merged using COPE v1.2.5, and each unique nucleotide sequence was defined as a clonotype. MiTCR v1.1 was used to align clonotypes to the IMGT TRBV, TRBD and TRBJ reference segments. The analysis included only V-J combinations with a frequency above 0.0001, which together covered roughly 99% of the repertoires. The TCS score was defined as F50 (clonal expansion) divided by E x V (chaos), with BLOSUM62-based TCRdist calculated between CDR3 peptides within each V-J. Welch's t-statistics and random forest reduced roughly 530 V-J features to around 14, which were used in a naive Bayes classifier (R e1071). TCRdb took the public reads, trimmed them with fastp at Q25, ran MiXCR for clone calling and kept in-frame beta chains. Merged by CDR3 protein, the rows form single entries marked with the most common genes and DNA. The V and J calls and clone size come from TCRdb's table, not from the authors' own analysis. The table for this sample lists roughly 650,000 distinct CDR3 sequences; roughly 16% of them were counted only once. Of the sample, 2.5% to 4% falls within the top ten clones.

Paper-wide results and their limitations: A model built on a 13 V-J signature distinguished ophthalmopathy from stable hyperthyroidism, reaching 85% to 90% sensitivity and around 81% specificity in cross-validation and 80%/75% in testing. No statistical method was used to fix the sample size in advance, and group allocation was not hidden from the investigators. In validation, the model predicted progression to ophthalmopathy a median of roughly six months before onset, with roughly 68% sensitivity and roughly 77% specificity. Blood samples also contained most of the expanded thyroid clonotypes (frequency above 0.001), which suggests that blood repertoires may reflect thyroid immune responses.

The sequenced sample consisted of blood. The chain was built from TRBV20-1 and TRBJ1-1; TRBD1 matches 7 bases in the middle. The receptor comes from a middle-aged woman with Graves' ophthalmopathy. The CDR3 region: CSARRDSGWKAFF. The DNA sequence is TGCAGTGCTAGAAGGGACAGTGGCTGGAAGGCTTTCTTT.